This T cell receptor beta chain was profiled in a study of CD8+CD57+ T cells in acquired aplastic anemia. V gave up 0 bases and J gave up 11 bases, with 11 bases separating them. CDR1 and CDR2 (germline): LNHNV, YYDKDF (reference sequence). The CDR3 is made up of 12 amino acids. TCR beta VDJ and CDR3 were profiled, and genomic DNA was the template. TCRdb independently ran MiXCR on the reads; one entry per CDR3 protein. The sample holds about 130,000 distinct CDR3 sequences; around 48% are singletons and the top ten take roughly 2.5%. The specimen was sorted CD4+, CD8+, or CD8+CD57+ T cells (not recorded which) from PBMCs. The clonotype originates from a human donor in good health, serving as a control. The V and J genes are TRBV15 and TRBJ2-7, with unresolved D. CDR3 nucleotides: TGTGCCACCAGCAGAGACAGTGGGTCAGAGTACTTC. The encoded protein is CATSRDSGSEYF.